The clone carrying this T cell receptor (beta chain) was detected many times. Its antigen is not known. This CDR3 is 13 amino acids long. The germline CDR1 and CDR2 sequences are SGHRS and YFSETQ. V lost 4 bases to trimming and J lost 6 bases, with 13 bases between them. This specimen comes from a study of CD8 T cells in ankylosing spondylitis. General study results and limits: From matched ankylosing spondylitis synovial fluid, disease-linked clones were reportedly recovered at significantly enriched levels. It appeared that ankylosing spondylitis blood was characterized by a TCR beta motif of about eight highly homologous variants. Both synovial fluid and blood in reactive arthritis had previously been reported to carry some motif variants.

TCRdb re-derived calls from the 5' RACE reads in MiXCR, one entry per CDR3 protein. The table lists some 16,000 distinct CDR3 sequences, over 7% of them singletons. Sequencing was done on a sample of blood. This sequence originates from a male donor with ankylosing spondylitis or in good health (not recorded which). This chain links TRBV5-1 with TRBJ1-1, with D unclear. The CDR3 DNA sequence: TGCGCCAGCAGCGCACGCACCGTTTCTGAAGCTTTCTTT. This gives the protein CASSARTVSEAFF.